The source of this T cell receptor beta chain is a study of T cell repertoires in cytomegalovirus infection (dated by TCRdb to about 2019). As for the study more broadly: Alongside well-studied HLA-B-restricted epitopes, the peptide stimulations were aimed at recently identified HLA-C-restricted CMV epitopes, whose presentation resists viral immunomodulation. Because public TCR beta signatures pointed to carriage of CMV infection together with the matching HLA type, the HLA type of each donor mattered for the analysis. General study outcomes and caveats: Carriers of CMV infection plus the relevant HLA type were discriminated by the cumulative frequency of public TCR beta family members in the study cohort and in an independent approximately 350-donor cohort. The ex vivo response was dominated by HLA-C-restricted CMV-specific TCR beta clonotypes, which also provided the single most frequent clonotype in two of eight donors.

Read against the paper, the sample's treatment or condition label means: in vitro stimulation with specific CMV peptide epitopes to enrich CMV-specific T cells. V is reduced by 3 bases and J by 1 base, leaving a spacing of 9 bases between them. Based on the germline V gene, the CDR1 and CDR2 sequences are SGHTA and FQGNSA. The CDR3, cysteine through phenylalanine, is 14 amino acids long. This entry keeps only the CDR3 DNA: 42 bases, framed from base 1. This clonotype came up a few times. Its antigen target is currently unknown. Base qualities are missing; no much larger clone stands one base away. For sequencing, an Illumina HiSeq 1500 was employed. TCRdb cleaned the public reads at Q25 with fastp, built clones with MiXCR and kept in-frame beta chains. Each CDR3 protein appears once, grouped with its most common genes and DNA. Across this sample there are roughly 800,000 distinct CDR3 sequences, with 25% to 35% seen only once. The biggest ten clones account for less than 15% of the sample.

The chain employs TRBV7-2 and TRBJ2-5, with no confident D gene call. Sequencing used cultured CD8+ T cells from PBMCs, obtained from culture after CMV antigen stimulation. This clonotype was obtained from a human donor in good health (CMV status not recorded). Some clones in this sample may be carry-over from other donors' samples. The nucleotide sequence reads as follows: TGTGCCAGCAGCTTCGTGACAAGCCAAGAGACCCAGTACTTC. This gives the protein CASSFVTSQETQYF.